This T cell receptor beta chain was captured by sequencing in a study of STAT5B mutations in CD4+ large granular lymphocyte leukemia. Study context: Among healthy donors, a particular HLA allele went with more CDR3 'QG' motifs.

Controls came from buffy coats of healthy blood donors. About this clone: Its antigen remains unknown.

Broader study findings: TRBV06-family usage was enriched in top patient clones (8/27) versus controls (2/35). Less than 30% of private leukemic clonotypes occurred rarely in other patients' non-leukemic repertoires.

Libraries were prepared by immunoSEQ multiplex PCR; TCRdb keeps only in-frame clonotypes and omits some of them. The sample shows more than 20,000 clones, around three quarters of them seen only once. CDR3 size: 14 residues. In germline, CDR1 is SGHAT, CDR2 FQNNGV. Deletions cut 5 bases from V and 1 base from J, with 11 bases between. Material: CD4+ T cells from blood buffy coats. The clonotype was recovered from a human donor in good health. The chain recombines TRBV11-2 with TRBJ1-1; no clear D gene. DNA for the CDR3: TGTGCCAGCAGCCTTTGGAGGAGGAACACTGAAGCTTTCTTT. This encodes CASSLWRRNTEAFF.